These T cell receptor beta chains were read from a single sample in a study of CD8+CD57+ T cells in acquired aplastic anemia. TCRdb re-derived calls from the reads in MiXCR, one entry per CDR3 protein. Of roughly 150,000 distinct CDR3 sequences listed, 40% to 55% are singletons. Input material: sorted CD4+, CD8+, or CD8+CD57+ T cells (not recorded which) from PBMCs. Receptors were obtained from a human donor with aplastic anemia. Both conserved end residues are part of each CDR3. The D gene is left open where the match is weak. Size is stated for part of the rows, as once, few or many counts, or as a class when the clone is expanded.

d_call	v_call	clone_size	j_call	cdr3_aa	cdr3_nt
NA	TRBV19	many	TRBJ2-1	CASSKGTENNEQFF	TGTGCCAGTAGTAAAGGGACGGAGAACAATGAGCAGTTCTTC
TRBD1	TRBV10-3	NA	TRBJ1-1	CAISEGRQGSEAFF	TGTGCCATCAGTGAAGGGAGACAGGGGTCTGAAGCTTTCTTT
TRBD2	TRBV2	few	TRBJ2-7	CASKTSGGYYEQYF	TGTGCCAGCAAAACTAGCGGGGGGTACTACGAGCAGTACTTC
NA	TRBV10-3	few	TRBJ1-1	CAIKEGSTEAFF	TGTGCCATCAAGGAGGGGAGCACTGAAGCTTTCTTT
NA	TRBV7-3	NA	TRBJ1-3	CASSRYPGSGNTIYF	TGTGCCAGCAGTCGATATCCGGGCTCTGGAAACACCATATATTTT
TRBD2	TRBV24-1	once	TRBJ2-7	CASNRSGRGYEQYF	TGTGCCTCAAACCGAAGCGGGAGGGGCTACGAGCAGTACTTC
NA	TRBV10-2	NA	TRBJ2-1	CASSEVEQNPYNEQFF	TGCGCCAGCAGTGAAGTGGAACAGAACCCCTACAATGAGCAGTTCTTC
NA	TRBV5-1	many	TRBJ2-3	CASSSGLQDTQYF	TGCGCCAGCAGCTCTGGACTACAGGATACGCAGTATTTT
NA	TRBV30	NA	TRBJ2-4	CAWSSQNIQCF	TGTGCCTGGAGTAGTCAAAACATTCAGTGCTTC
NA	TRBV6-1	many	TRBJ2-1	CASSEVWTIYNEQFF	TGTGCCAGCAGTGAAGTATGGACTATCTACAATGAGCAGTTCTTC
NA	TRBV10-3	NA	TRBJ2-5	CAIRERLGGAEGETQYF	TGTGCCATCAGGGAACGATTAGGGGGGGCCGAGGGGGAGACCCAGTACTTC
NA	TRBV12-3/TRBV12-4	many	TRBJ2-5	CASSSLIQETQYF	TGTGCCAGCAGTTCTCTCATACAAGAGACCCAGTACTTC
TRBD1	TRBV5-6	NA	TRBJ2-1	CASSLSGQAYYNEQFF	TGTGCCAGCAGCTTGTCGGGACAGGCATACTACAATGAGCAGTTCTTC
NA	TRBV15	NA	TRBJ2-1	CATSRDPYEQFF	TGTGCCACCAGCAGAGATCCCTATGAGCAGTTCTTC
NA	TRBV24-1	many	TRBJ1-5	CATRGSSNQPQHF	TGTGCCACCAGGGGCAGTAGCAATCAGCCCCAGCATTTT
TRBD1	TRBV12-3/TRBV12-4	NA	TRBJ1-6	CASRPPGQYNSPLHF	TGTGCCAGCAGACCGCCGGGACAGTATAATTCACCCCTCCACTTT
TRBD2	TRBV20-1	NA	TRBJ2-5	CSASPSGSPMYQETQYF	TGCAGTGCTAGTCCCAGCGGGAGCCCGATGTACCAAGAGACCCAGTACTTC
TRBD1	TRBV6-1	few	TRBJ2-2	CASLTGQGIAGELFF	TGTGCCAGCCTCACTGGACAGGGGATAGCCGGGGAGCTGTTTTTT
NA	TRBV5-1	many	TRBJ2-3	CASSLTGPTSTDTQYF	TGCGCCAGCAGCTTGACGGGACCGACTAGCACAGATACGCAGTATTTT
TRBD1	TRBV20-1	NA	TRBJ2-5	CSAARTGLETQYF	TGCAGTGCAGCCCGGACAGGGTTGGAGACCCAGTACTTC
TRBD2	TRBV25-1	many	TRBJ2-1	CASSEALGLGANEQFF	TGTGCCAGCAGTGAAGCGCTCGGACTAGGGGCCAATGAGCAGTTCTTC
NA	TRBV7-6	NA	TRBJ2-7	CASSWGVEQYF	TGTGCCAGCAGTTGGGGGGTCGAGCAGTACTTC
NA	TRBV7-6	NA	TRBJ2-1	CASSLAGIEQFF	TGTGCCAGCAGCTTAGCGGGAATCGAGCAGTTCTTC
NA	TRBV29-1	NA	TRBJ2-3	CSVDLRGLTDTQYF	TGCAGCGTTGATCTGCGGGGACTTACAGATACGCAGTATTTT
NA	TRBV7-8	NA	TRBJ2-2	CASGGTNTGELFF	TGTGCCAGCGGGGGAACGAACACCGGGGAGCTGTTTTTT
NA	TRBV20-1	NA	TRBJ2-2	CSAVSIRRPNTGELLF	TGCAGTGCTGTAAGTATCAGGAGACCGAACACCGGGGAGCTGCTTTTT
NA	TRBV20-1	many	TRBJ1-6	CSARLPRDGNSPLHF	TGCAGTGCTAGACTCCCCCGGGACGGCAATTCACCCCTCCACTTT
NA	TRBV7-9	NA	TRBJ2-7	CASSSLGAYEQYF	TGTGCCAGCAGCAGTCTGGGGGCCTACGAGCAGTACTTC
TRBD2	TRBV2	NA	TRBJ2-1	CASSGVAGVVEQFF	TGTGCCAGCAGTGGGGTAGCGGGAGTTGTAGAGCAGTTCTTC
NA	TRBV15	medium-sized	TRBJ2-7	CATSRGRAGSYEQYF	TGTGCCACCAGCAGAGGTCGAGCAGGAAGCTACGAGCAGTACTTC
NA	TRBV10-1	many	TRBJ2-5	CASSEGRDETQYF	TGCGCCAGCAGTGAGGGGCGAGATGAGACCCAGTACTTC